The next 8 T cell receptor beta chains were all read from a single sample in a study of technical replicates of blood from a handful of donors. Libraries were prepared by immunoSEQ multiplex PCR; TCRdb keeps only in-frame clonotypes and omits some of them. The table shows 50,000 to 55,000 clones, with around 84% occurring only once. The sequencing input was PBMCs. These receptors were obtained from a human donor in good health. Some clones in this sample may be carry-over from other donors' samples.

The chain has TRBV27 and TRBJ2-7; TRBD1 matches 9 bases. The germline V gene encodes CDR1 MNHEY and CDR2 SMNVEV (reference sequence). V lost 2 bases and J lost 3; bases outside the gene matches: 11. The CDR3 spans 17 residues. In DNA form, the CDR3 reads TGTGCCAGCAGTTTAGCCGATCCGGGACAGGGAGACTACGAGCAGTACTTC. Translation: CASSLADPGQGDYEQYF.

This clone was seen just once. This CDR3 is CASSPRGGGAPSTDTQYF. CDR3 nucleotide sequence: TGTGCCAGCAGCCCAAGAGGCGGGGGGGCTCCGAGCACAGATACGCAGTATTTT. The chain couples TRBV9 to TRBJ2-3; 9 nucleotides align to TRBD2. The CDR3 loop spans 18 amino acids. Germline-derived CDR1 and CDR2 are SGDLS and YYNGEE. V shed 4 bases and J 0 bases; nucleotides not matched to a gene: 12.

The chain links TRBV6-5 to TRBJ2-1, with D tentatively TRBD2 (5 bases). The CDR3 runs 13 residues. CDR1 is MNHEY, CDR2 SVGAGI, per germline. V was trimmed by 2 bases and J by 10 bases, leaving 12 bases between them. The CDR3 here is CASSYSPGGEQFF. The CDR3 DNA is TGTGCCAGCAGTTACAGCCCTGGAGGCGAGCAGTTCTTC.

The CDR3 region has the DNA TGTGCCAGTAGTACGAGGACAGTGTTTAGCAATCAGCCCCAGCATTTT. Protein: CASSTRTVFSNQPQHF. This chain links TRBV19 with TRBJ1-5; D might be TRBD1 (6 bases). V lost 4 bases to trimming and J lost 0 bases, with 13 bases between them. The germline gives CDR1 LNHDA, CDR2 SQIVND (reference sequence). The CDR3 length is 16 residues.

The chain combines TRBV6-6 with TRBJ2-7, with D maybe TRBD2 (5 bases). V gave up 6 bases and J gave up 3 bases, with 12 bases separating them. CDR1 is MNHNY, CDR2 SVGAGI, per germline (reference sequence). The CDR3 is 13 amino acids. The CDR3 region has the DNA TGTGCCAGCAGACAACTAGTCGGCTACGAGCAGTACTTC. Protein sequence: CASRQLVGYEQYF.

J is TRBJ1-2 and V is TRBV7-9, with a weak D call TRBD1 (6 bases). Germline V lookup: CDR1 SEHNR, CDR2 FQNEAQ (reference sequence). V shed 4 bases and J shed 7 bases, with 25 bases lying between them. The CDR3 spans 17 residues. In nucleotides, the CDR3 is TGTGCCAGCAGCTCGATATTGGGACCGCAAGTCAGGGGTGGCTACACCTTC. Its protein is CASSSILGPQVRGGYTF.

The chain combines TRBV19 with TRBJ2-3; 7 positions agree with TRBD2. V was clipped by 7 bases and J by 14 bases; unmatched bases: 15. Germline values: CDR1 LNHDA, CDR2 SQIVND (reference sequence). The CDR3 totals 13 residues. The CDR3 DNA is TGTGCCAGTATAGTGAGGCGGGAGTGGGTGCGGTATTTT. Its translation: CASIVRREWVRYF.

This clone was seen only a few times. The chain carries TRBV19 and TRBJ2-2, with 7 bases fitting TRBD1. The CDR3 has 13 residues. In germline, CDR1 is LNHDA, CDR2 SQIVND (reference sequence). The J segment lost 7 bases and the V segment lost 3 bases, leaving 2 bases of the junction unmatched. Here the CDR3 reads CASSMWDSGELFF. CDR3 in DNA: TGTGCCAGTAGTATGTGGGACAGCGGGGAGCTGTTTTTT.